The 20 T cell receptor beta chains given below trace back to one sample, sequenced in a study of T cell responses to AZD1222 COVID-19 vaccine. Only in-frame clones appear in the TCRdb table, and some are missing; sequencing was by immunoSEQ multiplex PCR. The sample holds some 79,000 clones; 80% are singletons and the top ten take about 46%. This sample comprised peripheral blood, obtained 28 days after the second AZD1222 dose. These receptors came from an adult who received the AZD1222 COVID-19 vaccine.

This clone was seen a single time. The V gene is TRBV19, the J gene TRBJ1-2, with 8 bases identical to TRBD1. V lost 8 bases to trimming and J lost 2 bases; unmatched junction nucleotides: 13. CDR3 length: 16 amino acids. Germline V gives CDR1 LNHDA, CDR2 SQIVND (reference sequence). The CDR3 sequence is CASASLRTGPNYGYTF. The CDR3 coding sequence is TGTGCCAGTGCCAGCCTAAGGACAGGGCCAAACTATGGCTACACCTTC. The full variable domain, rest sourced from reference TRBV19 and TRBJ1-2, is DGGITQSPKYLFRKEGQNVTLSCEQNLNHDAMYWYRQDPGQGLRLIYYSQIVNDFQKGDIAEGYSVSREKKESFPLTVTSAQKNPTAFYLCASASLRTGPNYGYTFGSGTRLTVV.

This clone was counted once. The chain's CDR3 is CASSLTGTEKLFF. CDR3 DNA sequence: TGTGCCAGCAGCTTGACAGGGACCGAAAAACTGTTTTTT. The chain uses TRBV25-1 and TRBJ1-4, with 7 nucleotides matching TRBD1. The germline gives CDR1 MGHDK, CDR2 SYGVNS. The trim removed 6 bases at V and 8 bases at J, leaving 6 bases unmatched. The CDR3 sequence is 13 residues long.

This clone has only one observation. A junction boundary mismatches the germline segment, possibly from a read error. This chain connects TRBV12-3 or TRBV12-4 to TRBJ2-5; the D gene is possibly TRBD2 (5 bases). The CDR3 is 13 amino acids. For the CDR3, the DNA is TGTGCCAGTAGTTTAGCGCCACAGGAGACCCAGTACTTC. Protein product: CASSLAPQETQYF.

This clone was detected a few times. The V call is TRBV10-1, the J call TRBJ2-7; 9 nucleotides match TRBD1. The germline V gene has CDR1 WNHNN and CDR2 SYGVQD (reference sequence). CDR3 length: 14 amino acids. The junction had 7 bases not matched to a gene; V was cut back by 8 bases and J by 2 bases. The CDR3 sequence: CASQPGQGAYEQYF. CDR3 bases: TGCGCCAGCCAGCCGGGACAGGGAGCCTACGAGCAGTACTTC.

CDR3: CASSNRGDSQKLFF. In DNA, the CDR3 is TGTGCCAGCAGTAACCGGGGGGACAGTCAAAAACTGTTTTTT. V is TRBV28 and J is TRBJ1-4; the match to TRBD1 covers 7 bases. The germline V gene encodes CDR1 MDHEN and CDR2 SYDVKM. This CDR3 contains 14 residues. J lost 9 bases, V lost 5 bases, and 9 bases had no gene match.

The gene calls are TRBV7-2 and TRBJ2-7; unclear D gene. CDR1 SGHTA and CDR2 FQGNSA come from the germline V gene. V dropped 1 base and J dropped 0 bases, with 4 bases sitting between them. The CDR3 is 13 amino acids. This CDR3 reads CASSLGLSYEQYF. In DNA form, the CDR3 reads TGTGCCAGCAGCTTAGGTCTCTCCTACGAGCAGTACTTC.

This clone has just a few counts. The V and J genes are TRBV5-5 and TRBJ1-2; D not certain. Germline V gene sequence: CDR1 SGHKS, CDR2 YYEKEE (reference sequence). This CDR3 is 15 amino acids long. Deletions cut 0 bases from V and 8 bases from J, with 17 bases between. This CDR3 is CASSLDYSRRDGYTF. The CDR3 DNA follows: TGTGCCAGCAGCTTGGATTACAGTAGGAGAGACGGCTACACCTTC.

The chain is built from TRBV1 and TRBJ2-3; the DNA was not compared with TRBD2, the D call given in the table. TRBV1 is given as a pseudogene. The CDR3 consists of 19 residues. CDR3 in DNA: TGCACCAGCAGTCCTAGACTAGAACATGCCGGTTTCTTCGCAGATATGCAGTATTTT. It codes for CTSSPRLEHAGFFADMQYF.

The CDR3 is CASSLDPGGTEAFF. In nucleotides, the CDR3 is TGCGCCAGCAGCCTGGACCCGGGGGGAACTGAAGCTTTCTTT. The rearrangement links TRBV5-1 to TRBJ1-1, with a possible D match to TRBD1 (5 bases). Germline V gene data show CDR1 as SGHRS and CDR2 as YFSETQ. Deletions cut 4 bases from V and 5 bases from J, with 15 bases between. The CDR3 has 14 amino acids. Complete variable domain (other parts from reference TRBV5-1 and TRBJ1-1): KAGVTQTPRYLIKTRGQQVTLSCSPISGHRSVSWYQQTPGQGLQFLFEYFSETQRNKGNFPGRFSGRQFSNSRSEMNVSTLELGDSALYLCASSLDPGGTEAFFGQGTRLTVV.

This clone was found a few times. V usage is TRBV4-2 and J usage is TRBJ2-5; a weak D match, TRBD2 (5 bases). This CDR3 region has 15 residues. V gave up 0 bases and J gave up 6 bases, with 14 bases separating them. Germline-derived CDR1 and CDR2 are LGHNA and YNFKEQ. Here the CDR3 DNA reads TGTGCCAGCAGCCAAGATATCCTAGCAGTGCAGACCCAGTACTTC. It specifies CASSQDILAVQTQYF.

About this clone itself: The same CDR3 arises from other DNA sequences in this sample as well. The V call is TRBV5-4, the J call TRBJ1-1, with a possible D match to TRBD1 (5 bases). Trimming took off 2 bases at V and 1 base at J, with 6 bases between the two ends. Germline assignment: CDR1 SGHNT and CDR2 YYREEE (reference sequence). This CDR3 comprises 13 residues. The CDR3 DNA sequence: TGTGCCAGCAGCTTAGGGGAGAACACTGAAGCTTTCTTT. Its protein is CASSLGENTEAFF. The full variable domain, completed using reference TRBV5-4 and TRBJ1-1, is ETGVTQSPTHLIKTRGQQVTLRCSSQSGHNTVSWYQQALGQGPQFIFQYYREEENGRGNFPPRFSGLQFPNYSSELNVNALELDDSALYLCASSLGENTEAFFGQGTRLTVV.

The rearrangement joins TRBV6-5 to TRBJ2-7, with TRBD1 matching over 10 bases. With V trimmed by 8 bases and J by 3 bases, 10 bases remained unmatched. This CDR3 is 15 amino acids long. Germline lookup yields CDR1 MNHEY and CDR2 SVGAGI. This CDR3 is CASLLRTGGLYEQYF. DNA for the CDR3: TGTGCCAGCCTACTCCGGACAGGGGGGCTCTACGAGCAGTACTTC.

The V gene is TRBV10-3, the J gene TRBJ1-3, with 11 bases matching TRBD1. The germline CDR1 and CDR2 sequences are ENHRY and SYGVKD. The V segment lost 10 bases and the J segment 0 bases; nucleotides outside the gene matches: 8. The length of the CDR3 is 16 residues. DNA for the CDR3: TGTGCCAACTCAGGGACAGGGGGAGTCTCTGGAAACACCATATATTTT. It specifies CANSGTGGVSGNTIYF.

The rearrangement joins TRBV7-2 to TRBJ1-4; weak D call: TRBD1 (5 bases). Germline CDR1 reads SGHTA; CDR2 reads FQGNSA. The length of the CDR3 is 15 residues. V was shortened by 3 bases and J by 4 bases, with 12 bases between the two germline ends. CDR3 bases: TGTGCCAGCAGCTTGCGGGGGAACGTTAATGAAAAACTGTTTTTT. Its protein is CASSLRGNVNEKLFF.

In its sample, this clone was seen a few times. V and J are TRBV7-9 and TRBJ2-1, with TRBD1 as a possible D gene (5 bases). V dropped 3 bases and J dropped 4 bases, with 13 bases sitting between them. This CDR3 region has 15 residues. Per germline, CDR1 SEHNR and CDR2 FQNEAQ (reference sequence). The CDR3 region is CASSFPREIYNEQFF. In DNA, the CDR3 is TGTGCCAGCAGCTTCCCCAGGGAAATTTACAATGAGCAGTTCTTC.

The genes are TRBV7-9 and TRBJ2-7, with D possibly matching TRBD2 (6 bases). The CDR3 spans 16 residues. CDR1 and CDR2 (germline): SEHNR, FQNEAQ (reference sequence). V lost 1 base and J lost 3, with 16 bases in between. DNA for the CDR3: TGTGCCAGCAGCTTAGTTCGGCGCGGGGACGACTACGAGCAGTACTTC. Translated: CASSLVRRGDDYEQYF.

V gene TRBV23-1 combines with J gene TRBJ2-7; 8 nucleotides match TRBD2. TRBV23-1 is placed among ORFs of uncertain function. The ends lost 0 bases at V and 3 bases at J; junction bases unmatched: 25. This CDR3 is built from 22 residues. DNA for the CDR3: TGCGCCAGCAGTCAATCCTCTCCCCGCGAACTAGCGGACAGACACTTACTCTACGAGCAGTACTTC. It codes for CASSQSSPRELADRHLLYEQYF.

This chain connects TRBV13 to TRBJ1-1, with 10 bases matching TRBD1. CDR1 and CDR2 (germline): PRHDT, FYEKMQ (reference sequence). The J segment lost 6 bases and the V segment lost 5 bases, leaving 12 bases of the junction unmatched. The CDR3 is 16 amino acids. CDR3 sequence: CASSIADRGRIAEAFF. The CDR3 bases are TGTGCCAGCAGCATCGCCGACAGGGGGCGCATCGCTGAAGCTTTCTTT.

The chain couples TRBV15 to TRBJ1-5; D is uncertain. The V and J ends lost 0 bases and 3 bases respectively, with 6 bases between them. Germline CDR1 is LNHNV and CDR2 is YYDKDF (reference sequence). The CDR3 contains 14 residues. The CDR3 region is CATSREGNNQPQHF. The CDR3 DNA follows: TGTGCCACCAGCAGAGAAGGGAACAATCAGCCCCAGCATTTT.

This rearrangement joins TRBV5-1 to TRBJ2-2, with D unclear. The CDR3 extends over 15 amino acids. V was pared by 4 bases and J by 0 bases, with 10 bases between. Germline lookup yields CDR1 SGHRS and CDR2 YFSETQ. The CDR3 reads CASSPAVANTGELFF. The CDR3 bases are TGCGCCAGCAGCCCGGCGGTTGCGAACACCGGGGAGCTGTTTTTT.